This T cell receptor beta chain derives from a study of T cells after yellow fever vaccination. Across the whole study: Preparation of fractions with low cell numbers was performed using SMART-Seq v4 Ultra Low Input.

Points from the study as a whole: Some clonotypes, a small share, were shared between CD4 and CD8 compartments.

There are many counts of this clonotype. Its antigen is unidentified. Via MiXCR, TCRdb re-called the 5' RACE reads, giving one row per CDR3 protein. The data contain about 320,000 distinct CDR3 sequences, approximately 4.3% of them singletons. Germline V gene sequence: CDR1 LGHNA, CDR2 YSLEER. CDR3 length: 16 residues. The germline V and J ends were trimmed by 0 bases and 1 base, with 12 bases remaining between them. This rearrangement joins TRBV4-3 to TRBJ1-1, with D possibly matching TRBD1 (5 bases). The TCR sequence derives from a man aged 18 to 29 who received the YFV17D yellow fever vaccine. This sample comprised PBMCs, obtained 15 days after the yellow fever booster vaccination. The CDR3 coding sequence is TGCGCCAGCAGCCAAGAAGATAGGGACGGGAACACTGAAGCTTTCTTT. It encodes CASSQEDRDGNTEAFF.